The next 15 T cell receptor beta chains were all read from a single sample in a study of T cells in Graves' hyperthyroidism and ophthalmopathy. Amplified TCR beta CDR3 regions derived from RNA transcripts. RT-PCR in the first round (using the HTBI primer set) targeted the TCR CDR3. Using its own MiXCR run on the multiplex PCR reads, TCRdb lists one record per CDR3 protein. The table has about 400,000 distinct CDR3 sequences, roughly 13% seen once. Material for sequencing was blood. Receptor source: a woman aged 18-35 years with Graves' hyperthyroidism.

The V and J genes are TRBV27 and TRBJ2-3, with 8 bases that match TRBD1. Germline CDR1 is MNHEY and CDR2 is SMNVEV (reference sequence). The CDR3 loop spans 16 amino acids. V shed 5 bases and J 0 bases; nucleotides not matched to a gene: 7. Here the CDR3 reads CASSPDRGTSTDTQYF. The CDR3 nucleotides read TGTGCCAGCAGTCCCGACAGGGGCACTAGCACAGATACGCAGTATTTT.

This clonotype has only a few counts. CDR3 sequence (DNA): TGCAGTGCTCGGACCTTCCAGTCCTACGAGCAGTACTTC. The encoded protein is CSARTFQSYEQYF. The chain joins TRBV20-1 to TRBJ2-7, with D unclear. Between the trimmed V and J ends, which lost 5 bases and 1 base, there was a span of 12 bases. This CDR3 has 13 amino acids. The V gene's germline CDR1 is DFQATT and CDR2 SNEGSKA (reference sequence).

A note on this clonotype: A read error may explain this, as a much larger clone is one base away. V usage is TRBV28 and J usage is TRBJ2-7; tentative D call: TRBD1 (7 bases). CDR1 is MDHEN, CDR2 SYDVKM, per germline. This CDR3 is built from 17 residues. The CDR3 loop is CASSADREVLGSYGQYF. The CDR3 region has the DNA TGTGCCAGCAGCGCAGACAGGGAGGTTTTAGGCTCCTACGGGCAGTACTTC.

A word on this clonotype: One base away lies a much larger clone, so this may be a sequencing read error. The rearrangement links TRBV27 to TRBJ2-1, with 7 bases fitting TRBD2. This CDR3 is built from 15 residues. Per the germline V gene, CDR1 is MNHEY and CDR2 is SMNVEV (reference sequence). The V and J ends lost 2 bases and 2 bases, in that order; junction bases with no gene match: 3. This chain's CDR3 is CASSLGGRPYNEQFF. The CDR3 DNA follows: TGTGCCAGCAGTTTAGGCGGGAGACCCTACAATGAGCAGTTCTTC.

In its sample, this clonotype was seen many times. The chain links TRBV7-8 to TRBJ2-3; 8 positions match TRBD2. The CDR3 contains 16 residues. V dropped 2 bases and J dropped 4; count of bases not matched to a gene: 8. Germline V gives CDR1 SGHVS, CDR2 FQNEAQ. CDR3 nucleotide sequence: TGTGCCAGCAGCTTACTTACCGGGAGGGGGGCAGATACGCAGTATTTT. It is translated as CASSLLTGRGADTQYF.

The chain employs TRBV4-1 and TRBJ2-3, with D tentatively TRBD1 (5 bases). This CDR3 has 17 amino acids. Germline values: CDR1 MGHRA, CDR2 YSYEKL. Trimming left V 0 bases short and J 3 bases short, with 16 bases between. CDR3 amino acids: CASSQEPRVSRTDTQYF. In nucleotides, the CDR3 is TGCGCCAGCAGCCAAGAACCCAGGGTATCAAGGACAGATACGCAGTATTTT.

This clonotype was recorded many times. The J gene is TRBJ2-3, the V gene TRBV12-3 or TRBV12-4; D call uncertain. The CDR3 totals 14 residues. V lost 3 bases to trimming and J lost 1 base, with 8 bases between them. CDR3 bases: TGTGCCAGCAGTTTTTCTGCCGGCACAGATACGCAGTATTTT. This encodes CASSFSAGTDTQYF.

This clonotype was seen a handful of times. The V gene is TRBV15, the J gene TRBJ2-2; D unresolved. The CDR3 length is 14 residues. Germline V CDR1 and CDR2: LNHNV, YYDKDF (reference sequence). Trimming removed 4 bases at V and 3 bases at J, with 9 bases between. The CDR3 is CATSIGFDTGELFF. For the CDR3, the DNA is TGTGCCACCAGCATTGGTTTTGACACCGGGGAGCTGTTTTTT.

This clonotype came up many times. V is TRBV6-2 or TRBV6-3 and J is TRBJ2-6; D gene ambiguous. V gave up 5 bases and J gave up 2 bases, with 7 bases separating them. Germline loops: CDR1 MNHEY, CDR2 SVGEGT. The CDR3 covers 14 residues. The CDR3 sequence is CASSVAAGANVLTF. The CDR3 nucleotides are TGTGCCAGCAGTGTGGCAGCTGGGGCCAACGTCCTGACTTTC.

V gene TRBV28 combines with J gene TRBJ2-7; TRBD2 aligns across 7 bases. From germline, CDR1 is MDHEN and CDR2 SYDVKM. V shed 9 bases and J 5 bases; nucleotides not matched to a gene: 16. This CDR3 is 15 amino acids long. The CDR3 region has the DNA TGTGCCAGTGCCCCGGCGGCGGGAGCGGTAAACGAGCAGTACTTC. Translated, it gives CASAPAAGAVNEQYF.

This clonotype came up a few times. A read error may explain this, as a much larger clone is one base away. V gene TRBV30 combines with J gene TRBJ1-2; TRBD1 is a possible D gene (6 bases). The V and J ends lost 5 bases and 3 bases respectively, with 13 bases between them. This CDR3 is built from 13 residues. Germline V gene sequence: CDR1 GTSNPN, CDR2 SVGIG (reference sequence). The CDR3 region has the DNA TGTGCCTGGGGTCAGGGGTTCGACTATGGCTACACCTTC. Protein sequence: CAWGQGFDYGYTF. Drawing the rest from reference TRBV30 and TRBJ1-2, the complete variable domain is SQTIHQWPATLVQPVGSPLSLECTVEGTSNPNLYWYRQAAGRGLQLLFYSVGIGQISSEVPQNLSASRPQDRQFILSSKKLLLSDSGFYLCAWGQGFDYGYTFGSGTRLTVV.

The chain recombines TRBV20-1 with TRBJ2-5, with D possibly being TRBD2 (6 bases). The V gene lost 6 bases and the J gene lost 5 bases, with 19 bases spanning the gap. The CDR3 totals 14 residues. Germline CDR1 DFQATT, CDR2 SNEGSKA (reference sequence). CDR3 sequence reads: CSARDSGREETQYF. As DNA, the CDR3 is TGCAGTGCCAGGGACTCAGGAAGAGAGGAGACCCAGTACTTC.

This clonotype was recorded many times. V usage is TRBV11-2 and J usage is TRBJ1-1; no definite D call. In germline, CDR1 is SGHAT, CDR2 FQNNGV. The CDR3 spans 13 residues. V gave up 5 bases and J gave up 1 base, with 8 bases separating them. The CDR3 reads CASSRNENTEAFF. CDR3 bases: TGTGCCAGCAGCCGAAATGAGAACACTGAAGCTTTCTTT.

Many counts were recorded for this clonotype. This sequence joins TRBV28 and TRBJ1-1, with 7 bases matching TRBD1. Germline V gene sequence: CDR1 MDHEN, CDR2 SYDVKM. CDR3 length: 15 residues. The V segment lost 5 bases and the J segment 4 bases; nucleotides outside the gene matches: 10. CDR3 nucleotide sequence: TGTGCCAGCAGTCCCGCCGACAGGGCCTTCACTGAAGCTTTCTTT. This gives the protein CASSPADRAFTEAFF.

The table lists this clonotype with many counts. V is TRBV27 and J is TRBJ2-5; no definite D call. V gave up 5 bases and J gave up 5 bases, with 15 bases separating them. CDR3 size: 14 residues. The V gene's germline CDR1 is MNHEY and CDR2 SMNVEV (reference sequence). This chain's CDR3 is CASSPLGYIETQYF. CDR3 nucleotide sequence: TGTGCCAGCAGTCCCCTGGGTTATATCGAGACCCAGTACTTC.